This is a list of T cell receptor beta chains from one sample in a study of blood T cell repertoires in COVID-19. Some clones are missing from TCRdb's copy, which holds only in-frame ones; the method was immunoSEQ multiplex PCR. The table records 180,000 or so clones, roughly 82% of them present only once. The sequenced sample was PBMCs or T cells enriched from blood (not recorded which). These receptors all come from a man aged 50-59 years who had recovered from COVID-19. Each CDR3 is given with its conserved first and last residue. Fields, in order: J gene, D gene, clone size, V gene, CDR3 protein, CDR3 DNA. A D gene is named only where the DNA matches it firmly. Expanded clones get a size class; other rows say once, few or many, or leave the size out.

>TRBJ1-2|TRBD1|many|TRBV5-1
CASSATGVRGYTF
TGCGCCAGCAGCGCAACAGGGGTTCGTGGCTACACCTTC
>TRBJ2-7|-|-|TRBV6-1
CASSEAQAKRGYEQYF
TGTGCCAGCAGTGAAGCGCAGGCGAAAAGGGGGTACGAGCAGTACTTC
>TRBJ2-7|-|-|TRBV5-4
CASSLVGGSSYEQYF
TGTGCCAGCAGCTTGGTAGGCGGTAGCTCCTACGAGCAGTACTTC
>TRBJ1-4|TRBD1|-|TRBV5-4
CASSPGTGRLNEKLFF
TGTGCCAGCAGCCCCGGGACAGGGAGGTTGAATGAAAAACTGTTTTTT
>TRBJ2-2|-|-|TRBV7-9
CASSYHLKPGELFF
TGTGCCAGCAGCTACCACCTAAAGCCCGGGGAGCTGTTTTTT
>TRBJ1-1|-|-|TRBV7-8
CASSPTRGGTTEAFF
TGTGCCAGCAGCCCCACTAGGGGGGGTACCACTGAAGCTTTCTTT
>TRBJ2-2|-|once|TRBV9
CASSVINGELFF
TGTGCCAGCAGCGTAATTAACGGGGAGCTGTTTTTT
>TRBJ1-5|-|-|TRBV6-5
CATDSILNQPQHF
TGTGCCACTGACAGTATTCTCAATCAGCCCCAGCATTTT
>TRBJ1-4|TRBD1|-|TRBV28
CAGAGGAGATNEKLFF
TGTGCCGGGGCAGGGGGCGCCGGGGCAACTAATGAAAAACTGTTTTTT
>TRBJ1-6|-|-|TRBV11-2
CASSFSSYNSPLHF
TGTGCCAGCAGCTTTAGCTCCTATAATTCACCCCTCCACTTT
>TRBJ2-2|-|-|TRBV7-2
CASSLVGGLGELFF
TGTGCCAGCAGCTTAGTCGGCGGGCTCGGGGAGCTGTTTTTT
>TRBJ1-4|TRBD1|-|TRBV30
CAGDRVNEKLFF
TGTGCCGGGGACAGGGTGAATGAAAAACTGTTTTTT
>TRBJ1-6|TRBD1|-|TRBV3-1/TRBV3-2
CAAGTGINNSPLHF
TGTGCAGCTGGGACAGGGATAAATAATTCACCCCTCCACTTT
>TRBJ2-2|TRBD1|-|TRBV7-9
CASSTRAGQGAYTGELFF
TGTGCCAGCAGCACGAGGGCGGGACAGGGGGCGTACACCGGGGAGCTGTTTTTT
>TRBJ1-1|TRBD1|-|TRBV7-3
CASSLVQGDTEAFF
TGTGCCAGCAGCTTGGTACAGGGGGACACTGAAGCTTTCTTT
>TRBJ1-6|-|-|TRBV7-2
CASSFFRGSAAVSPLHF
TGTGCCAGCAGCTTTTTCAGGGGAAGTGCGGCTGTTTCACCCCTCCACTTT
>TRBJ2-7|-|-|TRBV6-5
CASSPGGLREQYF
TGTGCCAGCAGCCCCGGGGGGCTACGTGAGCAGTACTTC
>TRBJ2-5|-|-|TRBV18
CASSPGTAQETQYF
TGTGCCAGCTCACCTGGGACTGCCCAAGAGACCCAGTACTTC
>TRBJ2-7|TRBD1|-|TRBV6-4
CASSERTGSEQYF
TGTGCCAGCAGTGAAAGGACAGGGAGCGAGCAGTACTTC
>TRBJ2-7|TRBD1|-|TRBV19
CASSISGTGVYEQYF
TGTGCCAGTAGTATTTCCGGGACAGGGGTCTACGAGCAGTACTTC
>TRBJ2-2|-|-|TRBV16
CASSQSTGGELFF
TGTGCCAGCAGCCAATCGACAGGCGGGGAGCTGTTTTTT
>TRBJ1-4|TRBD1|-|TRBV9
CASSSSRDRGLNEKLFF
TGTGCCAGCAGCTCGTCCCGGGACAGGGGGCTTAACGAAAAACTGTTTTTT
>TRBJ1-3|-|-|TRBV5-6
CASSPGTLSGNTIYF
TGTGCCAGCAGCCCGGGGACTCTCTCTGGAAACACCATATATTTT
>TRBJ2-1|-|-|TRBV2
CASRGHWKEDEQFF
TGTGCCAGCAGGGGCCACTGGAAGGAGGATGAGCAGTTCTTC
>TRBJ2-2|TRBD2|-|TRBV9
CASSVVGLGENTGELFF
TGTGCCAGCAGCGTAGTTGGACTAGGGGAGAACACCGGGGAGCTGTTTTTT
>TRBJ2-7|TRBD1|many|TRBV5-1
CASSLGLGQVPYEQYF
TGCGCCAGCAGCTTGGGTCTGGGACAGGTCCCCTACGAGCAGTACTTC
>TRBJ1-2|-|few|TRBV5-8
CASSLNRFDGYTF
TGTGCCAGCAGCTTGAACAGGTTTGATGGCTACACCTTC
>TRBJ2-1|-|-|TRBV19
CASSGGGAFSDEQFF
TGTGCCAGTAGTGGTGGCGGGGCCTTTTCGGATGAGCAGTTCTTC
>TRBJ1-5|-|-|TRBV18
CASAPGTNQPQHF
TGTGCCAGCGCTCCCGGGACAAATCAGCCCCAGCATTTT
>TRBJ2-7|TRBD2|-|TRBV5-1
CASSLVISGSHEQYF
TGCGCCAGCAGCTTGGTTATTAGCGGGAGCCACGAGCAGTACTTC
>TRBJ2-3|TRBD2|-|TRBV4-1
CASSQDGEGQDTQYF
TGCGCCAGCAGCCAAGATGGGGAGGGGCAAGATACGCAGTATTTT
>TRBJ1-4|TRBD1|few|TRBV15
CATTRDRAATNEKLFF
TGTGCCACCACCCGGGACAGGGCTGCAACTAATGAAAAACTGTTTTTT
>TRBJ1-5|-|-|TRBV29-1
CSVVKQGAEGEPQHF
TGCAGCGTAGTCAAACAGGGAGCCGAGGGGGAGCCCCAGCATTTT
>TRBJ2-5|TRBD2|-|TRBV5-4
CASRLAEAGGRIGAQYF
TGTGCCAGCAGGTTGGCGGAAGCGGGGGGGCGTATTGGGGCCCAGTACTTC
>TRBJ1-3|-|-|TRBV6-6
CASSDSGRGNTIYF
TGTGCCAGCAGTGATTCCGGGAGAGGAAACACCATATATTTT
>TRBJ2-7|-|-|TRBV5-1
CASSYGGSGYEQYF
TGCGCCAGCAGCTACGGAGGATCTGGCTACGAGCAGTACTTC
>TRBJ1-1|-|-|TRBV12-3/TRBV12-4
CASSFRRGVEAFF
TGTGCCAGCAGTTTCCGCAGGGGTGTAGAAGCTTTCTTT
>TRBJ1-6|-|-|TRBV12-2
CASRLDERGLFSPLHF
TGTGCAAGTCGCTTGGACGAAAGAGGGTTGTTTTCACCCCTCCACTTT
>TRBJ1-2|-|-|TRBV9
CASSVRGGSNYGYTF
TGTGCCAGCAGCGTAAGGGGGGGATCTAACTATGGCTACACCTTC
>TRBJ1-4|TRBD1|few|TRBV5-6
CASSLVLGQGNEKLFF
TGTGCCAGCAGCTTGGTTCTAGGACAGGGGAATGAAAAACTGTTTTTT
>TRBJ1-2|-|-|TRBV18
CASSRRDGKGYTF
TGTGCCAGCTCACGGAGGGATGGAAAAGGCTACACCTTC
>TRBJ2-1|TRBD2|few|TRBV7-3
CASSLPGLAGLAKNEQFF
TGTGCCAGCAGCTTACCGGGACTAGCGGGGTTGGCGAAGAATGAGCAGTTCTTC
>TRBJ1-2|-|-|TRBV24-1
CATSDPAGSANYGYTF
TGTGCCACCAGTGATCCCGCGGGGAGCGCTAACTATGGCTACACCTTC
>TRBJ2-1|TRBD1|once|TRBV3-1/TRBV3-2
CASSQLNDRVNEQFF
TGTGCCAGCAGCCAATTGAATGACAGGGTCAATGAGCAGTTCTTC
>TRBJ2-3|-|once|TRBV29-1
CSVDTSPAYADTQYF
TGCAGCGTTGATACTAGCCCGGCTTACGCAGATACGCAGTATTTT
>TRBJ2-3|-|-|TRBV15
CATSRDPTGDTQYF
TGTGCCACCAGCAGAGATCCAACAGGGGATACGCAGTATTTT
>TRBJ1-3|-|once|TRBV5-6
CARLGTRDYSGNTIYF
TGTGCCAGGCTTGGGACAAGGGACTACTCTGGAAACACCATATATTTT
>TRBJ1-1|TRBD1|-|TRBV2
CANGQGSSTEAFF
TGTGCCAACGGACAGGGATCAAGCACTGAAGCTTTCTTT
>TRBJ2-7|TRBD2|-|TRBV19
CASSPRTSAYYEQYF
TGTGCCAGTAGTCCTCGGACTAGCGCATACTACGAGCAGTACTTC
>TRBJ2-2|-|-|TRBV7-3
CASSFVDGGTGELFF
TGTGCCAGCAGCTTTGTCGACGGAGGCACCGGGGAGCTGTTTTTT
>TRBJ2-2|TRBD2|few|TRBV9
CASSGGLAGTTGELFF
TGTGCCAGCAGCGGGGGACTAGCGGGGACCACCGGGGAGCTGTTTTTT
>TRBJ1-1|-|-|TRBV19
CASRTSLDPNTEAFF
TGTGCCAGTAGGACTTCGCTCGACCCTAACACTGAAGCTTTCTTT
>TRBJ1-4|-|-|TRBV6-5
CASSYGGANEKLFF
TGTGCCAGCAGTTACGGCGGTGCTAATGAAAAACTGTTTTTT
>TRBJ2-7|TRBD1|once|TRBV6-2/TRBV6-3
CASSSHDRGDEQYF
TGTGCCAGCAGTTCCCATGACAGGGGGGACGAGCAGTACTTC
>TRBJ1-5|-|once|TRBV6-5
CASSPRGKPQHF
TGTGCCAGCAGTCCCCGGGGTAAGCCCCAGCATTTT
>TRBJ1-1|-|-|TRBV5-3
CARSLDGENTEAFF
TGTGCCAGAAGCTTGGACGGGGAGAACACTGAAGCTTTCTTT
>TRBJ1-2|-|-|TRBV6-5
CASSLKGYYGYTF
TGTGCCAGCAGTTTGAAGGGGTACTATGGCTACACCTTC